Described below is a single T cell receptor beta chain sequence and its context. Distinct nucleotide sequences in the sample also encode this CDR3. Only in-frame clones appear in the TCRdb table, and some are missing; sequencing was by immunoSEQ multiplex PCR. The top ten hold over 1.5% of the sample, which has around 140,000 clones, roughly 92% seen once. This sample is part of a study of T cell responses to AZD1222 COVID-19 vaccine. About the study: The analysis combined second doses at about 4 or about 12 weeks.

The sequencing used peripheral blood, collected on day 0 of AZD1222 vaccination. This TCR was recovered from an adult in good health.

The CDR3 DNA follows: TGTGCCAGCAGTAGCGGGAGCTCCTACAATGAGCAGTTCTTC. This sequence encodes CASSSGSSYNEQFF. The rearrangement links TRBV6-2 or TRBV6-3 to TRBJ2-1; the match to TRBD2 covers 8 bases. Germline-derived CDR1 and CDR2 are MNHEY and SVGEGT. The CDR3 totals 14 residues. The junction had 0 bases not matched to a gene; V was cut back by 5 bases and J by 0 bases.